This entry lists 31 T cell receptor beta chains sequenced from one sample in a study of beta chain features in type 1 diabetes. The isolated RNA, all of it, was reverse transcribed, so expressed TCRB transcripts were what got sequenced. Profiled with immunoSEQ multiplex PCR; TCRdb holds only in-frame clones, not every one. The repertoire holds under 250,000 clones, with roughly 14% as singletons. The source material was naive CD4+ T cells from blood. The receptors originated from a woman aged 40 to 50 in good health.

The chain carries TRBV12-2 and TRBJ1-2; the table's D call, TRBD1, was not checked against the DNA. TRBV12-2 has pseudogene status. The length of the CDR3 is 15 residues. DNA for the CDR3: TGTGCAAGTCGTCGGGACAGGGACAACTATAATGGCTACACCTTC. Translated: CASRRDRDNYNGYTF.

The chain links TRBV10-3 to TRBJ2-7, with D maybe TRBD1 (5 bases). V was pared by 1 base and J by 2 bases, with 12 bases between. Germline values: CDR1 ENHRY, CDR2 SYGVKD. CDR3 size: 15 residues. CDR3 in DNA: TGTGCCATCAGTGAGTACAGGTCCTACACCTACGAGCAGTACTTC. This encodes CAISEYRSYTYEQYF.

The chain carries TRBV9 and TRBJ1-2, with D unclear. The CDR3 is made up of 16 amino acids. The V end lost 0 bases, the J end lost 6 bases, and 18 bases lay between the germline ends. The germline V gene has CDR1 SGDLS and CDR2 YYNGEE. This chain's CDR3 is CASSVELEPLGDGYTF. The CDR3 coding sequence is TGTGCCAGCAGCGTAGAATTGGAACCCTTGGGCGATGGCTACACCTTC.

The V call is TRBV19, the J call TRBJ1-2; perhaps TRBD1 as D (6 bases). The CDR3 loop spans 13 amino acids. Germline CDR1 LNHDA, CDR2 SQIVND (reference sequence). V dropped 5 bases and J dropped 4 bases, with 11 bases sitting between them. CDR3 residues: CASSPGTSYGYTF. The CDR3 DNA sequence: TGTGCCAGTAGTCCAGGGACATCCTATGGCTACACCTTC.

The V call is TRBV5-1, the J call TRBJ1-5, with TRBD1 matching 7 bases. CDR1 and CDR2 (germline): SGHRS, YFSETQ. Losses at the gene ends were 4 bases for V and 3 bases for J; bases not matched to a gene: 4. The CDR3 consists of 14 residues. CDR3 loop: CASSPGTANQPQHF. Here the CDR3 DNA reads TGCGCCAGCAGCCCAGGGACAGCCAATCAGCCCCAGCATTTT. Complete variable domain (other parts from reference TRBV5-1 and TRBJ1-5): KAGVTQTPRYLIKTRGQQVTLSCSPISGHRSVSWYQQTPGQGLQFLFEYFSETQRNKGNFPGRFSGRQFSNSRSEMNVSTLELGDSALYLCASSPGTANQPQHFGDGTRLSIL.

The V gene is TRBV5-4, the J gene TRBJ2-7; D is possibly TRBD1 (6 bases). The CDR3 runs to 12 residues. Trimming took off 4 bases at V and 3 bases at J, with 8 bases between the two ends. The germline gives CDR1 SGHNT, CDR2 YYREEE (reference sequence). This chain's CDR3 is CASSVQGYEQYF. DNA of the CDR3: TGTGCCAGCAGCGTACAGGGCTACGAGCAGTACTTC.

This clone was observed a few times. CDR3 protein: CSVLGGGEGEKLFF. CDR3 sequence (DNA): TGCAGCGTCCTGGGCGGGGGTGAAGGTGAAAAACTGTTTTTT. V and J are TRBV29-1 and TRBJ1-4; D is possibly TRBD1 (5 bases). The CDR3 contains 14 residues. Trimming removed 6 bases at V and 7 bases at J, with 18 bases between. The germline V gene has CDR1 SQVTM and CDR2 ANQGSEA.

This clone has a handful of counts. CDR3 loop: CASSKVKGTSPYEQYF. For the CDR3, the DNA is TGTGCCAGCAGCAAAGTAAAGGGGACTAGTCCCTACGAGCAGTACTTC. This chain connects TRBV21-1 to TRBJ2-7; the table's D call of TRBD2 was not tested on the DNA. TRBV21-1 has pseudogene status. The CDR3 sequence is 16 residues long.

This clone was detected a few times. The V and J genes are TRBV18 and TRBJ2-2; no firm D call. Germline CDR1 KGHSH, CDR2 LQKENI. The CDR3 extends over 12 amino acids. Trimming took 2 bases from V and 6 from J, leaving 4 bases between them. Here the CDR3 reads CASSPWPGELFF. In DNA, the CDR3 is TGTGCCAGCTCACCATGGCCCGGGGAGCTGTTTTTT.

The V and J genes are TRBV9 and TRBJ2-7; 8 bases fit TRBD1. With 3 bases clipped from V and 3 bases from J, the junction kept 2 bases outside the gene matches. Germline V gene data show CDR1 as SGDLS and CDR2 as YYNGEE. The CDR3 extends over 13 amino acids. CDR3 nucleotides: TGTGCCAGCAGCGGGGGGACAGGCTACGAGCAGTACTTC. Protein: CASSGGTGYEQYF.

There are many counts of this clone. CDR3 DNA sequence: TGTGCCAGCAGAATAGCCGGTATTGGGAACACCGGGGAGCTGTTTTTT. The encoded protein is CASRIAGIGNTGELFF. V and J are TRBV7-2 and TRBJ2-2, with D uncertain. Germline V gene data show CDR1 as SGHTA and CDR2 as FQGNSA. V shed 6 bases and J shed 1 base, with 15 bases lying between them. This CDR3 region has 16 residues.

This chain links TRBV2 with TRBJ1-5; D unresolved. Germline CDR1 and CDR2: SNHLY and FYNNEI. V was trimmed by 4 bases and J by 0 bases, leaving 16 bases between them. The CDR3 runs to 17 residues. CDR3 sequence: CASSVLQMFDSNQPQHF. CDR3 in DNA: TGTGCCAGCAGTGTTTTGCAGATGTTTGATAGCAATCAGCCCCAGCATTTT.

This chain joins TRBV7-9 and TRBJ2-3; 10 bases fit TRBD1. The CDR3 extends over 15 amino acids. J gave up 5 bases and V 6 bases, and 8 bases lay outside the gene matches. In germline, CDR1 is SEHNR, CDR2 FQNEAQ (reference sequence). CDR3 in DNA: TGTGCCAGCAGACCGGGACAGGGGCCTCGAGATACGCAGTATTTT. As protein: CASRPGQGPRDTQYF.

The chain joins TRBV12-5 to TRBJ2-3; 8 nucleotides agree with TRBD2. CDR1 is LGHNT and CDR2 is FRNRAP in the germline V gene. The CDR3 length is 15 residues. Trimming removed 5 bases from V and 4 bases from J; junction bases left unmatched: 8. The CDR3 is CASGIGLAPPDTQYF. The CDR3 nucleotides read TGTGCTAGTGGTATCGGACTAGCTCCCCCAGATACGCAGTATTTT.

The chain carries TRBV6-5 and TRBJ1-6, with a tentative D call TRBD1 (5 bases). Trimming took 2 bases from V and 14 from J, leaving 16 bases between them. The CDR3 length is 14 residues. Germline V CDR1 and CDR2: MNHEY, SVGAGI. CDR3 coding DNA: TGTGCCAGCAGTTACATACCCCGTAAGGGGTCCCTCCACTTT. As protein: CASSYIPRKGSLHF.

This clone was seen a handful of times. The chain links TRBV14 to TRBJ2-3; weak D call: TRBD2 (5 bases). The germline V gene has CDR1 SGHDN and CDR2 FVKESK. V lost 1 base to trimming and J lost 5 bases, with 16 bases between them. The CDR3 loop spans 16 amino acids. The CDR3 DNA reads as TGTGCCAGCAGCCAAGTTGTTGGGTATCGGGGAGATACGCAGTATTTT. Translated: CASSQVVGYRGDTQYF.

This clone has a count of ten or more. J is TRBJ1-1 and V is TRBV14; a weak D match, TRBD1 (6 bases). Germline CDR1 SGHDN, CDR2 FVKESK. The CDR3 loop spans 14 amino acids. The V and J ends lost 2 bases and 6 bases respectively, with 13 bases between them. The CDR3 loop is CASSQSRGQAEAFF. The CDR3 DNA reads TGTGCCAGCAGCCAATCCAGGGGACAAGCTGAAGCTTTCTTT.

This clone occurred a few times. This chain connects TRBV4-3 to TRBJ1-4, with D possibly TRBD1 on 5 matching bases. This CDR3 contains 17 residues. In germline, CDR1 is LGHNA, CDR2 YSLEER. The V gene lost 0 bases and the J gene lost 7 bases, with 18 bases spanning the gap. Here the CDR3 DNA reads TGCGCCAGCAGCCAAGAGGGTTTGGGACTGAGCGGTGAAAAACTGTTTTTT. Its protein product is CASSQEGLGLSGEKLFF.

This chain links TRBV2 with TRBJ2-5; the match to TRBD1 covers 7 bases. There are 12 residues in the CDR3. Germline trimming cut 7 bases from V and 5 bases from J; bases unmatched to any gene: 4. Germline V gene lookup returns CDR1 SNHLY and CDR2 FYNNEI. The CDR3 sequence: CASKGAGETQYF. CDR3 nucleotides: TGTGCCAGCAAGGGGGCAGGGGAGACCCAGTACTTC.

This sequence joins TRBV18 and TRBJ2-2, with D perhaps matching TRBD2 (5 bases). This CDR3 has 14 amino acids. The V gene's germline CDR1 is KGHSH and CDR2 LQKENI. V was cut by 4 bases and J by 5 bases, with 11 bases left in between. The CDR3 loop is CASSQVTRTGELFF. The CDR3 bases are TGTGCCAGCTCACAAGTAACTAGAACCGGGGAGCTGTTTTTT.

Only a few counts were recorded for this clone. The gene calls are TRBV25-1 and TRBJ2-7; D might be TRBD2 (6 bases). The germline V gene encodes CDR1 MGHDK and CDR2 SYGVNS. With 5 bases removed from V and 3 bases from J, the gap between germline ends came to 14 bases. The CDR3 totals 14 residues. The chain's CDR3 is CASSSRGIYYEQYF. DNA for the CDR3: TGTGCCAGCAGTTCCCGGGGGATCTACTACGAGCAGTACTTC.

DNA of the CDR3: TGTGCCAGCAGCTCAATCCTAGGACAGAGATATGAGGAGCAGTACTTC. It yields the protein CASSSILGQRYEEQYF. This chain uses TRBV7-6 with TRBJ2-7, with a possible D match to TRBD1 (6 bases). V was pared by 4 bases and J by 7 bases, with 23 bases between. Germline lookup yields CDR1 SGHVS and CDR2 FNYEAQ. The length of the CDR3 is 16 residues. Complete variable domain (other parts from reference TRBV7-6 and TRBJ2-7): GAGVSQSPRYKVTKRGQDVALRCDPISGHVSLYWYRQALGQGPEFLTYFNYEAQQDKSGLPNDRFSAERPEGSISTLTIQRTEQRDSAMYRCASSSILGQRYEEQYFGPGTRLTVT.

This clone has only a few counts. CDR3 amino acids: CASSVVGQVTDTQYF. In DNA, the CDR3 is TGTGCCAGCAGCGTAGTAGGACAGGTGACAGATACGCAGTATTTT. The chain combines TRBV9 with TRBJ2-3; TRBD1 matches at 7 bases. The CDR3 length is 15 residues. J gave up 3 bases and V 0 bases, and 4 bases lay outside the gene matches. Germline CDR1 reads SGDLS; CDR2 reads YYNGEE.

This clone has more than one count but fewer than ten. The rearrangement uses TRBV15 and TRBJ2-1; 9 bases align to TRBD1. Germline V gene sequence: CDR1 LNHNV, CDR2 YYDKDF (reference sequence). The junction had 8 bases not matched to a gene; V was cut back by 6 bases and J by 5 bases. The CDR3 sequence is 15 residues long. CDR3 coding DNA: TGTGCCACCAGGATGTATAGGACAGGGGACAATGAGCAGTTCTTC. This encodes CATRMYRTGDNEQFF.

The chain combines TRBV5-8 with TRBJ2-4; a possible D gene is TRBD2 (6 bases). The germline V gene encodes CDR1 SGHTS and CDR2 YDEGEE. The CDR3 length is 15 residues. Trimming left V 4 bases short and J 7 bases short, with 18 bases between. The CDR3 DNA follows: TGTGCCAGCAGCGGCGGGAAGGGGAATTCCAACATTCAGTACTTC. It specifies CASSGGKGNSNIQYF. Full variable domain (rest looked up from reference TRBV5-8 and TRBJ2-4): EAGVTQSPTHLIKTRGQQATLRCSPISGHTSVYWYQQALGLGLQFLLWYDEGEERNRGNFPPRFSGRQFPNYSSELNVNALELEDSALYLCASSGGKGNSNIQYFGAGTRLSVL.

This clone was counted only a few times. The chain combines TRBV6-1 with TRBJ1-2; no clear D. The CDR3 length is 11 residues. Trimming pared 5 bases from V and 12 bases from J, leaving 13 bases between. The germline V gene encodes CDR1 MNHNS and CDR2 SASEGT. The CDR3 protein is CASSHPGRNTF. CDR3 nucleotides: TGTGCCAGCAGTCACCCGGGTCGAAACACCTTC.

CDR3 loop: CASSLTGLTEAFF. CDR3 coding DNA: TGTGCCAGCAGCCTGACAGGGCTTACTGAAGCTTTCTTT. V usage is TRBV7-6 and J usage is TRBJ1-1; 7 bases map to TRBD1. This CDR3 contains 13 residues. Germline CDR1 is SGHVS and CDR2 is FNYEAQ. The J segment lost 5 bases and the V segment lost 5 bases, leaving 5 bases of the junction unmatched.

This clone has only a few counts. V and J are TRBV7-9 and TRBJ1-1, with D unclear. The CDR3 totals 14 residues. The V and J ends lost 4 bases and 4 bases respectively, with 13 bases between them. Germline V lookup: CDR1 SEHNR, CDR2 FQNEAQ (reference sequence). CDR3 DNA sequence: TGTGCCAGCAGCTCAGAAGGCGGGTTCACTGAAGCTTTCTTT. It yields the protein CASSSEGGFTEAFF. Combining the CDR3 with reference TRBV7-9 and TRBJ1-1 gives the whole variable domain DTGVSQNPRHKITKRGQNVTFRCDPISEHNRLYWYRQTLGQGPEFLTYFQNEAQLEKSRLLSDRFSAERPKGSFSTLEIQRTEQGDSAMYLCASSSEGGFTEAFFGQGTRLTVV.

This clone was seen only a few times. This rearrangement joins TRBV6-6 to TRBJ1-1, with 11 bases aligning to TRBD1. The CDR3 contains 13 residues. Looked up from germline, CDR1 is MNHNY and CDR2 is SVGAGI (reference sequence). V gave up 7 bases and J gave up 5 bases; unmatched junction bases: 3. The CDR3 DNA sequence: TGTGCCAGCAAAGGGACAGGGGGTACTGAAGCTTTCTTT. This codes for CASKGTGGTEAFF.

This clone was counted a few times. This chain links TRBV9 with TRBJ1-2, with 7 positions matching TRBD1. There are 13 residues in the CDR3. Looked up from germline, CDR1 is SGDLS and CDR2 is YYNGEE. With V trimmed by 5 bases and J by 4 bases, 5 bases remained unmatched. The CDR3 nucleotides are TGTGCCAGCAGAACTACAGGGGTCTATGGCTACACCTTC. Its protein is CASRTTGVYGYTF.

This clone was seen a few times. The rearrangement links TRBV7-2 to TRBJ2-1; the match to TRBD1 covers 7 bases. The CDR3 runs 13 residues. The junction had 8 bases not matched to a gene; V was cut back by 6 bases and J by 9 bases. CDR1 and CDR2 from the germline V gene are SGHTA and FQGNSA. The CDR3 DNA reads TGTGCCAGCAGAGCCCGACAGGGAAGTGAGCAGTTCTTC. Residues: CASRARQGSEQFF.